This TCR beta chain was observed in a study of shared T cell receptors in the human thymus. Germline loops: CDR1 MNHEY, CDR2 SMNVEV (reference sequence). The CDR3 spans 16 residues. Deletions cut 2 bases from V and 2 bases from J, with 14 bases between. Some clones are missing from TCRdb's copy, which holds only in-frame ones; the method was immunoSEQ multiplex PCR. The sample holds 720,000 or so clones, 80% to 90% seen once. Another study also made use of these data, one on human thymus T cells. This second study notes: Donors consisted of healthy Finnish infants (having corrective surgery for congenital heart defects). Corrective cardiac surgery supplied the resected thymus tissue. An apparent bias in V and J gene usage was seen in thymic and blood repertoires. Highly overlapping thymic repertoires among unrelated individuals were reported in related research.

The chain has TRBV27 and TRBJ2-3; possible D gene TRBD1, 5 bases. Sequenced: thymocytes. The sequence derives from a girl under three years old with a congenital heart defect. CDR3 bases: TGTGCCAGCAGTTTAACAAAGGGGTCTTTCACAGATACGCAGTATTTT. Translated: CASSLTKGSFTDTQYF.